The text below deals with one TCR beta chain. Next came a second PCR, run for about 7 to 12 cycles, which used a sample-barcoded 5' primer along with a J-beta primer mix. TCRdb analysed the 5' RACE reads with MiXCR anew, one entry per CDR3 protein. Of about 1,600,000 distinct CDR3 sequences in the sample, approximately 40% are singletons; the top ten hold 6.5% to 10%. This entry belongs to a study of blood T cells in healthy people across ages. This receptor was obtained from a woman aged 18-30 years in good health. Sequenced: blood.

CDR3: CASSRQGEDSPLHF. The CDR3 DNA sequence: TGTGCCAGCAGTCGACAGGGGGAGGATTCACCCCTCCACTTT. V usage is TRBV12-3 or TRBV12-4 and J usage is TRBJ1-6, with TRBD1 matching over 9 bases. The CDR3 spans 14 residues. Germline trimming cut 5 bases from V and 8 bases from J; bases unmatched to any gene: 4.